This entry lists 14 T cell receptor beta chains sequenced from one sample in a study of shared clonotypes between healthy human individuals. Data came from immunoSEQ multiplex PCR; TCRdb stores just in-frame clones and leaves some out. The table shows about half a million clones, with roughly 80% occurring only once. The material sequenced was PBMCs. Receptor source: a woman between 40 and 50 years old in good health. Some clones in this sample may be carry-over from other donors' samples.

About this clone itself: This likely stems from a read error, as it lies one base from a far larger clone. The J gene is TRBJ1-2, the V gene TRBV6-5; D remains ambiguous. Germline-derived CDR1 and CDR2 are MNHEY and SVGAGI. The germline V and J ends were trimmed by 6 bases and 3 bases, with 14 bases remaining between them. The CDR3 totals 14 residues. CDR3 amino acids: CASSLGRRDYGYTF. The CDR3 nucleotides are TGTGCCAGCAGCCTTGGGCGGCGCGACTATGGCTACACCTTC.

As regards this clone: With a far larger clone one base away, a read error is the likely cause. The sample contains more than one DNA sequence encoding this CDR3. This chain connects TRBV20-1 to TRBJ1-5; D is uncertain. CDR3 size: 11 residues. V lost 4 bases and J 1 base, leaving 2 bases between the germline ends. Germline V gene lookup returns CDR1 DFQATT and CDR2 SNEGSKA (reference sequence). CDR3 nucleotide sequence: TGCAGTGCTAAAAGCAATCAGCCCCAGCATTTT. Protein product: CSAKSNQPQHF.

Remarks on this clone: A far bigger clonotype differs at one base, so this is likely a read error. The J gene is TRBJ1-1, the V gene TRBV29-1; 7 bases line up with TRBD1. J gave up 4 bases and V 6 bases, and 11 bases lay outside the gene matches. Germline CDR1 SQVTM, CDR2 ANQGSEA. The CDR3 loop spans 14 amino acids. CDR3 protein: CSVSFGAGGTEAFF. As DNA, the CDR3 is TGCAGCGTCTCCTTCGGGGCAGGGGGCACTGAAGCTTTCTTT.

This clone was detected only a few times. The chain recombines TRBV10-3 with TRBJ2-3, with TRBD1 matching 7 bases. The junction had 7 bases not matched to a gene; V was cut back by 6 bases and J by 4 bases. This CDR3 is 14 amino acids long. CDR1 is ENHRY, CDR2 SYGVKD, per germline. CDR3 amino acids: CAIRRDSRADTQYF. Here the CDR3 DNA reads TGTGCCATCAGGAGGGACAGTCGGGCAGATACGCAGTATTTT.

The rearrangement links TRBV7-9 to TRBJ1-2; D ambiguous. Germline lookup yields CDR1 SEHNR and CDR2 FQNEAQ (reference sequence). The CDR3 totals 12 residues. Trimming took off 3 bases at V and 8 bases at J, with 10 bases between the two ends. The CDR3 loop reads CASSLDGRGYTF. The DNA for the CDR3 is TGTGCCAGCAGCTTGGATGGTAGGGGCTACACCTTC.

On this clone: A far larger clone differs by one base, so this is likely a read error. The chain combines TRBV30 with TRBJ1-2; a weak D match, TRBD1 (5 bases). CDR1 GTSNPN and CDR2 SVGIG come from the germline V gene (reference sequence). This CDR3 contains 13 residues. The CDR3 protein is CALSVQRGGGYTF. The CDR3 nucleotides are TGTGCCTTGAGTGTACAGAGGGGAGGTGGCTACACCTTC.

This clone was counted many times. V usage is TRBV11-2 and J usage is TRBJ2-5, with 11 bases fitting TRBD1. The better agreement between TRBJ2-7 and the DNA end casts doubt on the J call. The CDR3 has 15 residues. The germline gives CDR1 SGHAT, CDR2 FQNNGV. DNA for the CDR3: TGTGCCAGCAGCCCTCGCGGGGGACAGGGGGACGAGCAGTACTTC. Protein: CASSPRGGQGDEQYF.

With respect to this clone: A much larger clone differs by one base, so this may be a read error. This sequence joins TRBV7-4 and TRBJ2-3; D is possibly TRBD2 (6 bases). Germline CDR1 SGHVT, CDR2 SQSDAQ. V lost 0 bases to trimming and J lost 3 bases, with 22 bases between them. The CDR3 is made up of 19 amino acids. In nucleotides, the CDR3 is TGTGCCAGCAGCTTAGCGGGATGCGGGATGAGTTCTTCTACAGATACGCAGTATTTT. Protein product: CASSLAGCGMSSSTDTQYF.

Concerning this clone: It differs at one base from a far larger clone, so likely a read error. The rearrangement joins TRBV2 to TRBJ1-3; 7 nucleotides line up with TRBD1. This CDR3 region has 15 residues. The germline V gene has CDR1 SNHLY and CDR2 FYNNEI. V gave up 5 bases and J gave up 6 bases; unmatched junction bases: 10. Written as DNA, the CDR3 is TGTGCCAGCAGTACGACAGGGCCGCCTGTAAACACCATATATTTT. Translating it yields CASSTTGPPVNTIYF.

The chain has TRBV9 and TRBJ1-4; perhaps TRBD1 as D (5 bases). Germline V lookup: CDR1 SGDLS, CDR2 YYNGEE. The CDR3 runs 16 residues. The V gene lost 3 bases and the J gene lost 6 bases, with 18 bases spanning the gap. The CDR3 DNA reads TGTGCCAGCAGCGCGGGAAGTGGGGGGGTGTATGAAAAACTGTTTTTT. Translated: CASSAGSGGVYEKLFF.

The CDR3, as DNA: TGTGCCAGCAGTTCCAGGGGGAAAGGCTACACCTTC. Amino acid sequence: CASSSRGKGYTF. V is TRBV28 and J is TRBJ1-2; 7 nucleotides match TRBD1. V lost 4 bases, J lost 8 bases, and 4 bases stayed unmatched. Germline V CDR1 and CDR2: MDHEN, SYDVKM. CDR3 length equals 12 residues.

The genes are TRBV30 and TRBJ1-1; perhaps TRBD1 as D (5 bases). Trimming left V 2 bases short and J 10 bases short, with 20 bases between. The CDR3 extends over 14 amino acids. Germline lookup yields CDR1 GTSNPN and CDR2 SVGIG (reference sequence). As DNA, the CDR3 is TGTGCCTGGAGTACACCGGATGTCAGGGATCGAGCTTTCTTT. It encodes CAWSTPDVRDRAFF.

The chain employs TRBV14 and TRBJ2-3; D gene ambiguous. CDR3 length: 14 amino acids. V was trimmed by 4 bases and J by 0 bases, leaving 8 bases between them. Germline CDR1 and CDR2: SGHDN and FVKESK. The CDR3 DNA follows: TGTGCCAGCAGCCGTGCTAGGAGCACAGATACGCAGTATTTT. This sequence encodes CASSRARSTDTQYF.

Remarks on this clone: The same CDR3 arises from other DNA sequences in this sample as well. The rearrangement uses TRBV10-3 and TRBJ1-1; D remains ambiguous. This CDR3 contains 15 residues. Germline loops: CDR1 ENHRY, CDR2 SYGVKD. V was shortened by 0 bases and J by 7 bases, with 15 bases between the two germline ends. The CDR3: CAISESLIRRDEAFF. The CDR3 DNA sequence: TGTGCCATCAGTGAGTCTTTAATAAGGAGGGATGAAGCTTTCTTT.